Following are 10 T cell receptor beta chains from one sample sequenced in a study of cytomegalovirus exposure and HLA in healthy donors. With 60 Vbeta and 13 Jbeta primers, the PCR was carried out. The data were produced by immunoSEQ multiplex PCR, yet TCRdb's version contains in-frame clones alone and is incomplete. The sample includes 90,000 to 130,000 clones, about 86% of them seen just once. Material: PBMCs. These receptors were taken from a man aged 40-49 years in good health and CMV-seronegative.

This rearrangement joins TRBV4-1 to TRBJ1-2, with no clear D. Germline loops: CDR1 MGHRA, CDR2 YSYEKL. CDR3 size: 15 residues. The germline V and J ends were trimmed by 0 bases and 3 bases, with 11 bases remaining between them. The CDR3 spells CASSQDHPSYYGYTF. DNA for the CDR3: TGCGCCAGCAGCCAAGACCACCCCAGTTACTATGGCTACACCTTC.

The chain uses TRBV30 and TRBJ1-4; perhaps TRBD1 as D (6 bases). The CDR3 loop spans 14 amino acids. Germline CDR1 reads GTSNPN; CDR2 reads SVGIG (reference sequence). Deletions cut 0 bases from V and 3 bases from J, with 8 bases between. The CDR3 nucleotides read TGTGCCTGGAGTGTAAGGACAGCTAATGAAAAACTGTTTTTT. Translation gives CAWSVRTANEKLFF.

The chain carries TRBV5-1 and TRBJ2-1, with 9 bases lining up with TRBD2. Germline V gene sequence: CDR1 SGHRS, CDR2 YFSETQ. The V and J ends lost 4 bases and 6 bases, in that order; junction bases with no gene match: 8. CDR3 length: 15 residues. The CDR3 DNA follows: TGCGCCAGCAGCCCGACTAGCGGCAATTCCAATGAGCAGTTCTTC. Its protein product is CASSPTSGNSNEQFF.

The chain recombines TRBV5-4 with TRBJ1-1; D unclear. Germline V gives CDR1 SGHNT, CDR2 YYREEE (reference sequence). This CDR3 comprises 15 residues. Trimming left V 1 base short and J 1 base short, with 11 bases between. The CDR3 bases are TGTGCCAGCAGCTTGACAACCCCTGGGAACACTGAAGCTTTCTTT. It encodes CASSLTTPGNTEAFF.

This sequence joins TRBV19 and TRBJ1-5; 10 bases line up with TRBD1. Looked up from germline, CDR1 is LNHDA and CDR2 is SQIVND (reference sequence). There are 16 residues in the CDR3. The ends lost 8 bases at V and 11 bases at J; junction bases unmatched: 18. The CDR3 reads CASSIGRDRGGSAQHF. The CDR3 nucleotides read TGTGCCAGTTCCATCGGCCGGGACAGGGGAGGATCAGCCCAGCATTTT.

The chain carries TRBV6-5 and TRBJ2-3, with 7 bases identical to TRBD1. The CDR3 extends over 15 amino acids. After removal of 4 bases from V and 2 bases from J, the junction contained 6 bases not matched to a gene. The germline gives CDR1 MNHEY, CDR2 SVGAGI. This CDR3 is CASSFTGANTDTQYF. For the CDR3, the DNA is TGTGCCAGCAGTTTTACAGGGGCAAACACAGATACGCAGTATTTT.

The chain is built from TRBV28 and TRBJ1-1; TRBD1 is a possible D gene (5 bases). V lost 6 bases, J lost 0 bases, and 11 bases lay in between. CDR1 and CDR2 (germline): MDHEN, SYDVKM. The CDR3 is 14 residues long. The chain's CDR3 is CASSQGSMNTEAFF. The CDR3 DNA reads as TGTGCCAGCAGCCAGGGATCCATGAACACTGAAGCTTTCTTT.

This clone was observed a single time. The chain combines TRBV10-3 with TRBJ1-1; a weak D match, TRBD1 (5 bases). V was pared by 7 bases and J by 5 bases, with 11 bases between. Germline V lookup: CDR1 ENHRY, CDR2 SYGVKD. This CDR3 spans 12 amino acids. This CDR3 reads CAINGGGTEAFF. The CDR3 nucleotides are TGTGCCATCAACGGGGGGGGGACTGAAGCTTTCTTT.

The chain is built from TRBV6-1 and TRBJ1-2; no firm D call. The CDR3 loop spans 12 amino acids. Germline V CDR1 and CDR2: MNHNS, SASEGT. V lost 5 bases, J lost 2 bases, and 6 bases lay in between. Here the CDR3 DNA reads TGTGCCAGCAGTACAGCAAACTATGGCTACACCTTC. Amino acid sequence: CASSTANYGYTF.

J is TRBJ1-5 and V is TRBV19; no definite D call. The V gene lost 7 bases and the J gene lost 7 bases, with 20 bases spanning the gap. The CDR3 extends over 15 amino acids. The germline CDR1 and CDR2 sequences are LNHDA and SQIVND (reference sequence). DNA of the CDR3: TGTGCCAGTAAGGATATCAGGACTGTAGTCCAGCCCCAGCATTTT. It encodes CASKDIRTVVQPQHF.